These 10 T cell receptor beta chains share one sample of origin, sequenced in a study of tumor and adjacent non-tumor tissue in lung cancer. The library came from three nested PCR rounds adapted from ARM-PCR protocols. Via MiXCR, TCRdb re-called the multiplex PCR reads, giving one row per CDR3 protein. The sample has 40,000 to 55,000 distinct CDR3 sequences, about 79% seen once. No cell sorting was done before RNA was extracted from the tissue. Distant lung tissue was collected more than 3 cm away from the tumor edge. Sequenced input: distant non-tumor lung tissue. The receptors here all came from an older woman with non-small cell lung cancer.

Note on this clonotype: Compared with germline, one end of the junction differs, possibly owing to a read error. J is TRBJ1-3 and V is TRBV6-5, with D perhaps TRBD1 (6 bases). The CDR3 loop spans 14 amino acids. Looked up from germline, CDR1 is MNHEY and CDR2 is SVGAGI. CDR3 sequence (DNA): TGTGCCAGCAGTTTGACAGGCGTTGGAAAGACCATATATTTT. Amino acids: CASSLTGVGKTIYF.

Concerning this clonotype itself: This likely comes from a read error, as the CDR3 has no conserved phenylalanine or tryptophan at its end. V gene TRBV6-1 combines with J gene TRBJ2-1, with D tentatively TRBD2 (6 bases). CDR3 length: 16 residues. Germline CDR1 and CDR2: MNHNS and SASEGT. The CDR3 DNA reads as TGTGCCAACAGTGAAAACCCCGGGAGCTCCTACAATGAGCAGTTCCTC. This encodes CANSENPGSSYNEQFL.

This clonotype was counted at least ten times. This chain uses TRBV7-9 with TRBJ1-5; maybe TRBD1 (6 bases). The germline V gene encodes CDR1 SEHNR and CDR2 FQNEAQ (reference sequence). The CDR3 runs 14 residues. Trimming cost V 2 bases and J 3 bases, with 8 bases left between them. The CDR3 loop is CASSLQGNNQPQHF. CDR3 in DNA: TGTGCCAGCAGCTTACAGGGGAACAATCAGCCCCAGCATTTT. Combining the CDR3 with reference TRBV7-9 and TRBJ1-5 gives the whole variable domain DTGVSQNPRHKITKRGQNVTFRCDPISEHNRLYWYRQTLGQGPEFLTYFQNEAQLEKSRLLSDRFSAERPKGSFSTLEIQRTEQGDSAMYLCASSLQGNNQPQHFGDGTRLSIL.

On this clonotype: An end of the junction does not agree with germline; a read error may underlie this. The gene calls are TRBV6-2 or TRBV6-3 and TRBJ1-5; perhaps TRBD1 as D (6 bases). The CDR3 consists of 14 residues. The germline CDR1 and CDR2 sequences are MNHEY and SVGEGT. In DNA form, the CDR3 reads TGTGCCATCAGGGGTGAGGGAAAGGAGCAGCCCCACCATTTT. As protein: CAIRGEGKEQPHHF.

As for this clonotype: At one end, the junction sequence differs from germline, possibly due to a read error. The chain recombines TRBV12-3 or TRBV12-4 with TRBJ2-3; 10 bases match TRBD2. This CDR3 has 16 amino acids. CDR3 amino acids: CGSSTISGGPTDKQYF. The DNA of the CDR3 is TGTGGCAGCAGTACGATTAGCGGGGGGCCTACGGATAAGCAGTATTTT.

By frequency in the sample, this clonotype is medium-sized (0.01 to 0.1%). The chain employs TRBV28 and TRBJ2-7; 7 positions match TRBD2. The CDR3 contains 14 residues. Germline-derived CDR1 and CDR2 are MDHEN and SYDVKM. V dropped 6 bases and J dropped 4; count of bases not matched to a gene: 9. CDR3 in amino acids: CASSLLARLYEQYF. The CDR3, as DNA: TGTGCCAGCAGCCTACTAGCGCGACTGTACGAGCAGTACTTC.

Points on this clonotype: The germline gene is not matched at one end of the junction; a read error may be the cause. The chain employs TRBV28 and TRBJ1-1; TRBD1 agrees at 7 bases. This CDR3 contains 15 residues. Germline V CDR1 and CDR2: MDHEN, SYDVKM. The CDR3 nucleotides read TGTGCCAGCAGACCACAGGGGCCCACTATCACTGGAGCTTTCTTT. Protein product: CASRPQGPTITGAFF.

A word on this clonotype: A junction end diverges from the germline sequence, so it may reflect a read error. The chain joins TRBV7-2 to TRBJ1-3, with D perhaps TRBD1 (5 bases). From germline, CDR1 is SGHTA and CDR2 FQGNSA. The CDR3 extends over 16 amino acids. In nucleotides, the CDR3 is TGTGCGAGCAGCTTAGAGGTTAGGACATCTGGAAACATCATATATTTT. Its protein product is CASSLEVRTSGNIIYF.

The chain recombines TRBV6-5 with TRBJ2-1; D is unresolved. Trimming shortened V by 10 bases and J by 0 bases, and 19 bases separated the two germline ends. Germline V gene data show CDR1 as MNHEY and CDR2 as SVGAGI. The CDR3 extends over 16 amino acids. The CDR3 here is CAMSYSGWGSYNEQFF. Written as DNA, the CDR3 is TGTGCCATGAGTTACTCGGGTTGGGGCTCCTACAATGAGCAGTTCTTC.

This clonotype was detected a few times. V and J are TRBV2 and TRBJ1-2; maybe TRBD1 (6 bases). This CDR3 comprises 14 residues. In germline, CDR1 is SNHLY, CDR2 FYNNEI. V was trimmed by 8 bases and J by 4 bases, leaving 17 bases between them. CDR3 in amino acids: CASVNLQGLYGYTF. The CDR3 bases are TGTGCCAGCGTCAACCTACAGGGACTCTATGGCTACACCTTC.